This T cell receptor (beta chain) is from a study of Ad26.COV2.S vaccination and SARS-CoV-2 variants. Treatment reported: around 19 received Ad26.COV2.S at low or high dose, single or two shots; roughly 5 received placebo; per-sample allocation not given. Material that was analyzed had been drawn on day 63 after the first vaccine or placebo injection. The V segment lost 6 bases and the J segment 6 bases; nucleotides outside the gene matches: 3. Germline loops: CDR1 MNHEY, CDR2 SVGEGT. The CDR3 runs 12 residues. The data were produced by immunoSEQ multiplex PCR, yet TCRdb's version contains in-frame clones alone and is incomplete. The repertoire has roughly 380,000 clones, around 87% of them found once; the top ten carry 3.6%.

Sequencing was performed on peripheral blood, taken in a trial of Ad26.COV2.S vaccine versus placebo. This rearrangement joins TRBV6-2 or TRBV6-3 to TRBJ1-2, with 8 bases identical to TRBD1. This TCR came from a person between 18 and 65 years old who received the Ad26.COV2.S COVID-19 vaccine or a placebo. The CDR3: CASSPTGDGYTF. In DNA, the CDR3 is TGTGCCAGCAGCCCGACAGGGGATGGCTACACCTTC.